These 8 T cell receptor beta chains were all obtained from the same sample, sequenced in a study of T cell repertoires in cytomegalovirus infection. No antigen has been identified for these receptors. MiXCR was run by TCRdb on the reads, yielding one entry per CDR3 protein. The table lists around 200,000 distinct CDR3 sequences, about 39% of them singletons. The sequences come from CD8+ T cells from cultured PBMCs, collected from culture after CMV antigen stimulation. Source of these receptors: a human donor in good health (CMV status not recorded). Some clones in this sample may be carry-over from other donors' samples.

The rearrangement uses TRBV6-5 and TRBJ2-7; D may match TRBD1 or TRBD2 (5 bases each). Germline values: CDR1 MNHEY, CDR2 SVGAGI. Between the trimmed V and J ends, which lost 6 bases and 3 bases, there was a span of 15 bases. This CDR3 is built from 14 residues. For the CDR3, the DNA is TGTGCCAGCAGAGAACCCGGGACGGACTACGAGCAGTACTTC. It translates to CASREPGTDYEQYF.

The V gene is TRBV19, the J gene TRBJ2-7, with 9 bases aligning to TRBD1. The CDR3 consists of 14 residues. Germline CDR1 is LNHDA and CDR2 is SQIVND (reference sequence). V shed 5 bases, J shed 7 bases, and the junction held 9 bases outside the gene matches. The DNA of the CDR3 is TGTGCCAGTAGTCCATGGACAGGGGCGGTGGAGCAGTACTTC. Protein product: CASSPWTGAVEQYF.

The chain joins TRBV24-1 to TRBJ2-1; TRBD2 agrees at 10 bases. The CDR3 length is 15 residues. CDR1 and CDR2 from the germline V gene are KGHDR and SFDVKD. V lost 0 bases, J lost 9 bases, and 4 bases stayed unmatched. The CDR3 region has the DNA TGTGCCACCAGTGATTTGAAACTAGCGGGATCTGAGCAGTTCTTC. Its protein product is CATSDLKLAGSEQFF.

This clonotype turned up a few times. The J gene is TRBJ2-7, the V gene TRBV7-9; D remains ambiguous. Germline V gene sequence: CDR1 SEHNR, CDR2 FQNEAQ (reference sequence). The CDR3 has 14 amino acids. V was pared by 7 bases and J by 0 bases, with 13 bases between. CDR3 sequence (DNA): TGTGCCAGCACCTCTGGGCTCAACTCCTACGAGCAGTACTTC. It specifies CASTSGLNSYEQYF.

Only a few counts were recorded for this clonotype. The rearrangement uses TRBV10-3 and TRBJ1-2, with 7 bases aligning to TRBD1. CDR1 is ENHRY and CDR2 is SYGVKD in the germline V gene. J gave up 1 base and V 9 bases, and 11 bases lay outside the gene matches. The CDR3 is 15 amino acids. The CDR3 DNA sequence: TGTGCCATTTTGCATGAGGGGGCGCGTAACTATGGCTACACCTTC. Amino acids: CAILHEGARNYGYTF.

In this sample, this clonotype turned up a few times. The V gene is TRBV7-6, the J gene TRBJ1-1; 9 positions match TRBD1. The germline V gene has CDR1 SGHVS and CDR2 FNYEAQ. The CDR3 consists of 16 residues. The V segment lost 5 bases and the J segment 4 bases; nucleotides outside the gene matches: 11. CDR3: CASSRVLGQGTTEAFF. The CDR3 DNA follows: TGTGCCAGCAGCCGAGTCTTAGGACAGGGGACCACTGAAGCTTTCTTT.

Many counts were recorded for this clonotype. The chain combines TRBV15 with TRBJ2-3; 9 bases agree with TRBD2. Germline trimming cut 3 bases from V and 1 base from J; bases unmatched to any gene: 2. CDR1 is LNHNV and CDR2 is YYDKDF in the germline V gene (reference sequence). There are 15 residues in the CDR3. The CDR3 loop reads CATSRRTSGTDTQYF. DNA of the CDR3: TGTGCCACCAGCAGGCGGACTAGCGGCACAGATACGCAGTATTTT.

In this sample, this clonotype turned up a few times. V is TRBV6-1 and J is TRBJ1-1, with 9 nucleotides matching TRBD1. CDR1 and CDR2 from the germline V gene are MNHNS and SASEGT. The CDR3 has 17 amino acids. Trimming took 5 bases from V and 0 from J; bases not matched to a gene: 10. The CDR3 sequence: CASSPPQGARMNTEAFF. The CDR3 DNA sequence: TGTGCCAGCAGTCCCCCACAGGGGGCACGAATGAACACTGAAGCTTTCTTT.